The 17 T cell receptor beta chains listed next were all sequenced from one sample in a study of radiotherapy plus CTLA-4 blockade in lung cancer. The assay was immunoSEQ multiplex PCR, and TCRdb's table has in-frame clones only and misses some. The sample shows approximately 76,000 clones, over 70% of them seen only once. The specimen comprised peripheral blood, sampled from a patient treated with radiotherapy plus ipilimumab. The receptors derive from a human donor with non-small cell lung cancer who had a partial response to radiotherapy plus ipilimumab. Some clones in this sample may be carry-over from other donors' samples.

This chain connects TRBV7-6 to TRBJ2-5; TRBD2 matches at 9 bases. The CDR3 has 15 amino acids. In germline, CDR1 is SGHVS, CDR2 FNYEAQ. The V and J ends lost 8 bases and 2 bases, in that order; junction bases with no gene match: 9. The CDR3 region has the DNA TGTGCCAGCCTCGACTTAAGCGGGGGGCAAGAGACCCAGTACTTC. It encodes CASLDLSGGQETQYF.

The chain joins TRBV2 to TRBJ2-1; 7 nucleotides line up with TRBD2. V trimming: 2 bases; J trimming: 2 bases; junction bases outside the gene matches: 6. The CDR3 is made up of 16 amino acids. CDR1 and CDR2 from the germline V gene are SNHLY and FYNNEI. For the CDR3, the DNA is TGTGCCAGCAGTGAATTAAGGACTAGACCCTACAATGAGCAGTTCTTC. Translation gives CASSELRTRPYNEQFF.

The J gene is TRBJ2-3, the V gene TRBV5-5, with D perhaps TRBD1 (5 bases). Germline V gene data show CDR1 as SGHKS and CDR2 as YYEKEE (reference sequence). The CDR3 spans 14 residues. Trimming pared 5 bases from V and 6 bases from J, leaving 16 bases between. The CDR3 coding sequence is TGTGCCAGCAGTAGGGGCGACAGAATGGATACGCAGTATTTT. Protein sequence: CASSRGDRMDTQYF.

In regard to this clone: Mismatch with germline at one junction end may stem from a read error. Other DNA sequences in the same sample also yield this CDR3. CDR3 residues: CASSLLDRHGYTF. The CDR3 nucleotides read TGCGCCAGCAGCTTGCTGGACAGACATGGCTACACCTTC. J is TRBJ1-2 and V is TRBV5-8; a possible D gene is TRBD1 (6 bases). The V gene's germline CDR1 is SGHTS and CDR2 YDEGEE. The CDR3 runs to 13 residues.

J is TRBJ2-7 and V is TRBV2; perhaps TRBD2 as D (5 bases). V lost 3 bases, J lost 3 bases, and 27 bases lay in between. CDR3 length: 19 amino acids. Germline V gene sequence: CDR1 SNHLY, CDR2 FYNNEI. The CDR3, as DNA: TGTGCCAGCAGTGACTATCGAGTCCCGTCCCTCGACCGGGACTACGAGCAGTACTTC. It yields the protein CASSDYRVPSLDRDYEQYF.

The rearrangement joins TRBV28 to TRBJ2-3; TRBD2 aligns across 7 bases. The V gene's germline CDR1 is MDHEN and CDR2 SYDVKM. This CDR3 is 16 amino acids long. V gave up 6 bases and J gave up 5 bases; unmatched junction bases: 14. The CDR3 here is CASSSGLTGGLDTQYF. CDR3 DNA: TGTGCCAGCAGCTCGGGACTAACGGGGGGTTTAGATACGCAGTATTTT.

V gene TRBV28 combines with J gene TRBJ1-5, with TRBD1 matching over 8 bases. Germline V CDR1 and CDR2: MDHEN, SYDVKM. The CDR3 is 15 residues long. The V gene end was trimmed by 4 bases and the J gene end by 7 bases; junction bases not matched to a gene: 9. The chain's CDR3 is CASSYDQGAGQPQHF. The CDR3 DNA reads TGTGCCAGCAGTTATGATCAGGGGGCCGGCCAGCCCCAGCATTTT.

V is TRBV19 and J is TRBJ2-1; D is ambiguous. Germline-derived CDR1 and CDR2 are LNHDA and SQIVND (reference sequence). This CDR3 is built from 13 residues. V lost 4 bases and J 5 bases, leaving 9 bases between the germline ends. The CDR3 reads CASSRADHNEQFF. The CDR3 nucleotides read TGTGCCAGTAGTAGGGCAGACCACAATGAGCAGTTCTTC.

The CDR3 DNA is TGTGCCAGCAGGAGACTGGGAACTAATGAAAAACTGTTTTTT. It specifies CASRRLGTNEKLFF. The chain uses TRBV2 and TRBJ1-4; D is unresolved. This CDR3 comprises 14 residues. Germline V CDR1 and CDR2: SNHLY, FYNNEI. The V and J ends lost 6 bases and 1 base respectively, with 9 bases between them.

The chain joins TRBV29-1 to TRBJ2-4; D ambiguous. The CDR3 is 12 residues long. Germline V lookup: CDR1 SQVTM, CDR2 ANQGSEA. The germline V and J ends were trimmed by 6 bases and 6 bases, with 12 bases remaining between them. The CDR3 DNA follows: TGCAGCGTGGCCGACTCGACAAACATTCAGTACTTC. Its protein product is CSVADSTNIQYF.

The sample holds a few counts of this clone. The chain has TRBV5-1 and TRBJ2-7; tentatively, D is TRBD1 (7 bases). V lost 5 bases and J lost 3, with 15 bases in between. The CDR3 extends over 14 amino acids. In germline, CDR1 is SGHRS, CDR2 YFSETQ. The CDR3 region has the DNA TGCGCCAGCAGGCAGGGGGGACTTTTCTACGAGCAGTACTTC. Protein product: CASRQGGLFYEQYF.

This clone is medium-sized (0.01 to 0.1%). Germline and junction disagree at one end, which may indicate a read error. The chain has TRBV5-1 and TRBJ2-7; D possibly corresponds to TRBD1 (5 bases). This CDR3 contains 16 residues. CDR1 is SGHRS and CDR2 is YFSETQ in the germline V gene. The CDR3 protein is CASSLARTDRRVLRHF. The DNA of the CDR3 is TGCGCCAGCAGCTTGGCCAGGACCGACAGACGGGTACTACGCCACTTC. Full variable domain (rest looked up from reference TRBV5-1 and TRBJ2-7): KAGVTQTPRYLIKTRGQQVTLSCSPISGHRSVSWYQQTPGQGLQFLFEYFSETQRNKGNFPGRFSGRQFSNSRSEMNVSTLELGDSALYLCASSLARTDRRVLRHFGPGTRLTVT.

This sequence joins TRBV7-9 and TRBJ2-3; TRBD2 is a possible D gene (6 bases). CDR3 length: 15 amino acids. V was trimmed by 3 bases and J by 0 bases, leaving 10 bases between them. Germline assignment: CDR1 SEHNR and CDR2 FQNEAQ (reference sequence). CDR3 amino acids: CASSLASGSTDTQYF. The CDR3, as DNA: TGTGCCAGCAGCTTGGCCAGCGGGAGCACAGATACGCAGTATTTT.

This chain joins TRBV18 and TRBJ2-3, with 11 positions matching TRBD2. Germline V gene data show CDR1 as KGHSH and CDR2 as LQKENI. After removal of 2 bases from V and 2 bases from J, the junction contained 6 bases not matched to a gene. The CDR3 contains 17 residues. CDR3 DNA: TGTGCCAGCTCACCAACTCGACTAGCGGGGTACACAGATACGCAGTATTTT. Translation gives CASSPTRLAGYTDTQYF.

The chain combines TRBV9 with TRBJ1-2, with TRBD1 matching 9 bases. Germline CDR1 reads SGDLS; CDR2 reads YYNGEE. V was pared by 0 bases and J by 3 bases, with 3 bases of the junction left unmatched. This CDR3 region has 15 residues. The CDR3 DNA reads TGTGCCAGCAGCGTAGGACAGGGGGGAGACTATGGCTACACCTTC. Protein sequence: CASSVGQGGDYGYTF.

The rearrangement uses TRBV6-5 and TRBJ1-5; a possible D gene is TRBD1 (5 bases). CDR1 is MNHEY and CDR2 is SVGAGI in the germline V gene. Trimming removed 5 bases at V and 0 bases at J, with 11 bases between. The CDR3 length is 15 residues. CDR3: CASSLAGNSNQPQHF. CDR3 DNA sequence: TGTGCCAGCAGTCTTGCAGGGAATAGCAATCAGCCCCAGCATTTT.

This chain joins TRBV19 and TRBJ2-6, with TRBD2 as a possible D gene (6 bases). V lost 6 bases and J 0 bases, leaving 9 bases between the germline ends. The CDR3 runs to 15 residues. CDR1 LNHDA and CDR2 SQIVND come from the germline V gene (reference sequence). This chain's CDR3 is CASRSAGSGANVLTF. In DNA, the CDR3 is TGTGCCAGTAGATCAGCGGGCTCTGGGGCCAACGTCCTGACTTTC. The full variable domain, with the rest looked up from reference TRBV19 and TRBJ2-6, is DGGITQSPKYLFRKEGQNVTLSCEQNLNHDAMYWYRQDPGQGLRLIYYSQIVNDFQKGDIAEGYSVSREKKESFPLTVTSAQKNPTAFYLCASRSAGSGANVLTFGAGSRLTVL.